Listed here are 8 T cell receptor beta chains from one sample, sequenced in a study of patients and donors after allogeneic stem cell transplantation. TCRdb re-called the RT-PCR reads through MiXCR, storing one row per CDR3 protein. The sample has roughly 140,000 distinct CDR3 sequences; approximately 40% are singletons. The specimen was blood, either unsorted or a sorted T cell fraction (not recorded which). Every receptor here comes from a human donor who was either an allogeneic HSCT recipient or a stem cell or donor lymphocyte infusion donor (not recorded which). It is not recorded whose cells these are; they may come from a transplant donor.

This chain uses TRBV6-5 with TRBJ1-2; no reliable D call. The ends were cut back, 5 bases at V and 4 bases at J, with 11 bases in the middle. Germline V gene sequence: CDR1 MNHEY, CDR2 SVGAGI. CDR3 length equals 13 residues. The chain's CDR3 is CASSPDGRYGYTF. The CDR3, as DNA: TGTGCCAGCAGTCCCGACGGCCGCTATGGCTACACCTTC.

This clonotype occurred a few times. The rearrangement joins TRBV4-2 to TRBJ2-7; a possible D gene is TRBD2 (6 bases). Per the germline V gene, CDR1 is LGHNA and CDR2 is YNFKEQ. Trimming removed 4 bases at V and 3 bases at J, with 19 bases between. The CDR3 extends over 16 amino acids. The CDR3 nucleotides are TGTGCCAGCAGCCGGGGGGTAGCGGCCCCCAACTACGAGCAGTACTTC. This translates into CASSRGVAAPNYEQYF.

The rearrangement links TRBV25-1 to TRBJ2-7, with no clear D. V gave up 4 bases and J gave up 0 bases, with 10 bases separating them. Germline values: CDR1 MGHDK, CDR2 SYGVNS. This CDR3 contains 14 residues. This CDR3 reads CASSVKGTSYEQYF. The DNA for the CDR3 is TGTGCCAGCAGTGTTAAGGGTACCTCCTACGAGCAGTACTTC.

This clonotype was observed a handful of times. J is TRBJ1-2 and V is TRBV20-1; no reliable D call. V lost 4 bases to trimming and J lost 0 bases, with 12 bases between them. Germline loops: CDR1 DFQATT, CDR2 SNEGSKA (reference sequence). The CDR3 totals 14 residues. CDR3: CSATVTGPNYGYTF. The CDR3 nucleotides read TGCAGTGCTACTGTGACGGGCCCTAACTATGGCTACACCTTC.

The rearrangement uses TRBV6-2 or TRBV6-3 and TRBJ1-1, with D perhaps matching TRBD1 (5 bases). The CDR3 is made up of 13 amino acids. Germline V gene sequence: CDR1 MNHEY, CDR2 SVGEGT. The V end was cut by 8 bases, the J end by 0 bases, with 10 bases between. The DNA of the CDR3 is TGTGCCAGCCAGGGCAGGATGAACACTGAAGCTTTCTTT. Translation gives CASQGRMNTEAFF.

The V gene is TRBV12-3 or TRBV12-4, the J gene TRBJ2-1; 9 nucleotides align to TRBD2. The CDR3 has 15 amino acids. V dropped 7 bases and J dropped 8; count of bases not matched to a gene: 12. Here the CDR3 reads CASTQGLAGSDEQFF. CDR3 coding DNA: TGTGCCAGCACCCAAGGGCTAGCGGGGAGCGATGAGCAGTTCTTC.

V is TRBV7-2 and J is TRBJ2-5; no firm D call. Germline assignment: CDR1 SGHTA and CDR2 FQGNSA. CDR3 length equals 14 residues. The V end was cut by 5 bases, the J end by 5 bases, with 15 bases between. CDR3 protein: CASSRDPPGETQYF. CDR3 nucleotide sequence: TGTGCCAGCAGCCGCGACCCTCCCGGGGAGACCCAGTACTTC. The variable domain in full, with the rest retrieved from reference TRBV7-2 and TRBJ2-5, is GAGVSQSPSNKVTEKGKDVELRCDPISGHTALYWYRQSLGQGLEFLIYFQGNSAPDKSGLPSDRFSAERTGGSVSTLTIQRTQQEDSAVYLCASSRDPPGETQYFGPGTRLLVL.

This clonotype was counted between two and nine times. V gene TRBV6-2 or TRBV6-3 combines with J gene TRBJ1-2; no clear D. Trimming stripped 0 bases from V and 8 bases from J, with 7 bases between. The CDR3 consists of 12 residues. Per germline, CDR1 MNHEY and CDR2 SVGEGT. The chain's CDR3 is CASSYSVEGYTF. In DNA form, the CDR3 reads TGTGCCAGCAGTTACTCTGTAGAAGGCTACACCTTC.